Presented here are 19 T cell receptor beta chains from one specimen sequenced in a study of vaccination and CD4 T cells after COVID-19. No antigen has been identified for these receptors. Oncomine TCR Beta short-read sequencing was applied to DNA from cultured CD4+ T cells. Each CDR3 protein gets one entry after TCRdb re-called the PCR reads with MiXCR. The sample shows 15,000 or so distinct CDR3 sequences, around 50% of them seen only once. The treatment is: approximately 10-day PBMC culture with coronavirus spike peptide pools or control peptides (ViraFEST assay). Sequencing was done on a sample of CD4+ T cells from blood, cultured in vitro. The receptors come from a human donor who had recovered from COVID-19.

The chain employs TRBV24-1 and TRBJ2-3; the D is unclear. The germline V gene encodes CDR1 KGHDR and CDR2 SFDVKD. The CDR3 spans 13 residues. V lost 3 bases and J lost 4, with 7 bases in between. CDR3 in DNA: TGTGCCACCAGTGATCTACAATCAGATACGCAGTATTTT. The encoded protein is CATSDLQSDTQYF.

The CDR3 DNA follows: TGTGCCAGCAGCTTAGTTCTTCGGAGCAATCAGCCCCAGCATTTT. It is translated as CASSLVLRSNQPQHF. The V call is TRBV7-2, the J call TRBJ1-5; D gene unclear. V shed 1 base and J shed 1 base, with 8 bases lying between them. The CDR3 runs 15 residues. CDR1 and CDR2 (germline): SGHTA, FQGNSA.

This clonotype was found a few times. The chain couples TRBV25-1 to TRBJ1-2, with a tentative D call TRBD1 (5 bases). This CDR3 spans 13 amino acids. Trimming cost V 5 bases and J 2 bases, with 9 bases left between them. Per germline, CDR1 MGHDK and CDR2 SYGVNS. The CDR3 region has the DNA TGTGCCAGCAGTATACAGGTCAACTATGGCTACACCTTC. Residues: CASSIQVNYGYTF.

This clonotype appeared a few times. The V call is TRBV27, the J call TRBJ2-3; D is uncertain. The CDR3 length is 13 residues. CDR1 is MNHEY, CDR2 SMNVEV, per germline (reference sequence). The germline V and J ends were trimmed by 5 bases and 4 bases, with 10 bases remaining between them. This chain's CDR3 is CASSPILADTQYF. The DNA of the CDR3 is TGTGCCAGCAGTCCCATACTTGCAGATACGCAGTATTTT.

This sequence joins TRBV7-2 and TRBJ1-2; TRBD1 might be the D (5 bases). The CDR3 extends over 14 amino acids. Germline V CDR1 and CDR2: SGHTA, FQGNSA. The V end was cut by 5 bases, the J end by 8 bases, with 18 bases between. The CDR3 spells CASSGGVVQKGYTF. The CDR3 nucleotides are TGTGCCAGCAGCGGGGGAGTGGTCCAAAAAGGCTACACCTTC.

This chain links TRBV7-6 with TRBJ1-1, with D unresolved. The V gene lost 4 bases and the J gene lost 2 bases, with 11 bases spanning the gap. Germline V CDR1 and CDR2: SGHVS, FNYEAQ. The CDR3 is 14 amino acids. The CDR3 region has the DNA TGTGCCAGCAGCTCCTGGGCTGGTAACACTGAAGCTTTCTTT. It specifies CASSSWAGNTEAFF. The full variable domain, with the rest looked up from reference TRBV7-6 and TRBJ1-1, is GAGVSQSPRYKVTKRGQDVALRCDPISGHVSLYWYRQALGQGPEFLTYFNYEAQQDKSGLPNDRFSAERPEGSISTLTIQRTEQRDSAMYRCASSSWAGNTEAFFGQGTRLTVV.

CDR3 region: CAIKATVPPYEQYF. CDR3 DNA: TGTGCCATCAAAGCGACAGTTCCTCCCTACGAGCAGTACTTC. The chain recombines TRBV10-3 with TRBJ2-7; a weak D match, TRBD1 (5 bases). Germline V gives CDR1 ENHRY, CDR2 SYGVKD. Trimming cost V 7 bases and J 2 bases, with 15 bases left between them. This CDR3 spans 14 amino acids.

The chain combines TRBV19 with TRBJ2-5; D gene unclear. The germline V gene has CDR1 LNHDA and CDR2 SQIVND (reference sequence). The germline V and J ends were trimmed by 3 bases and 2 bases, with 7 bases remaining between them. This CDR3 contains 13 residues. The CDR3 region has the DNA TGTGCCAGTAGTATCGGTCAGCAAGAGACCCAGTACTTC. It translates to CASSIGQQETQYF.

For the CDR3, the DNA is TGTGCCAGCAGCTTGACGGGAGTATCCAATGAGCAGTTCTTC. Its translation: CASSLTGVSNEQFF. The chain has TRBV7-2 and TRBJ2-1, with a tentative D call TRBD2 (6 bases). The germline V gene encodes CDR1 SGHTA and CDR2 FQGNSA. The germline V and J ends were trimmed by 3 bases and 6 bases, with 12 bases remaining between them. CDR3 length: 14 amino acids.

The chain carries TRBV5-4 and TRBJ2-7, with D perhaps TRBD1 (6 bases). The CDR3 loop spans 14 amino acids. Trimming took off 4 bases at V and 4 bases at J, with 15 bases between the two ends. Germline CDR1 and CDR2: SGHNT and YYREEE (reference sequence). The CDR3 bases are TGTGCCAGCAGCCGCCCAGGGGTCGAATACGAGCAGTACTTC. Translation gives CASSRPGVEYEQYF.

This clonotype was found a few times. The chain is built from TRBV11-2 and TRBJ2-6; tentatively, D is TRBD1 (5 bases). Trimming shortened V by 5 bases and J by 1 base, and 6 bases separated the two germline ends. CDR1 is SGHAT, CDR2 FQNNGV, per germline. The CDR3 is 14 residues long. The CDR3 loop reads CASSAGSGANVLTF. The DNA for the CDR3 is TGTGCCAGCAGCGCAGGGTCTGGGGCCAACGTCCTGACTTTC.

This clonotype turned up a few times. This chain uses TRBV27 with TRBJ1-1; 7 nucleotides line up with TRBD1. The CDR3 consists of 15 residues. J gave up 6 bases and V 6 bases, and 13 bases lay outside the gene matches. CDR1 MNHEY and CDR2 SMNVEV come from the germline V gene (reference sequence). The CDR3 DNA reads TGTGCCAGCAGACGTACCCAGGGGGGATTTCCTGAAGCTTTCTTT. Residues: CASRRTQGGFPEAFF.

This clonotype was seen a few times. The rearrangement joins TRBV10-3 to TRBJ2-7, with 7 bases matching TRBD1. The length of the CDR3 is 13 residues. CDR1 is ENHRY and CDR2 is SYGVKD in the germline V gene. J lost 4 bases, V lost 8 bases, and 8 bases had no gene match. CDR3 residues: CAIGDYRGYEQYF. CDR3 DNA: TGTGCCATCGGGGATTACAGGGGTTACGAGCAGTACTTC.

This clonotype has only a few counts. The chain is built from TRBV14 and TRBJ1-1; no definite D call. The germline CDR1 and CDR2 sequences are SGHDN and FVKESK. There are 13 residues in the CDR3. Trimming took 2 bases from V and 4 from J, leaving 8 bases between them. The CDR3 coding sequence is TGTGCCAGCAGCCAAACACTTGTCACTGAAGCTTTCTTT. This encodes CASSQTLVTEAFF.

V and J are TRBV20-1 and TRBJ1-6; unclear D gene. Trimming took off 2 bases at V and 7 bases at J, with 6 bases between the two ends. The CDR3 has 12 residues. Germline values: CDR1 DFQATT, CDR2 SNEGSKA (reference sequence). CDR3: CSARRTNSPLHF. The CDR3 bases are TGCAGTGCTAGAAGGACCAATTCACCCCTCCACTTT.

This sequence joins TRBV6-1 and TRBJ2-2; perhaps TRBD1 as D (6 bases). Germline assignment: CDR1 MNHNS and CDR2 SASEGT. V was cut by 5 bases and J by 5 bases, with 18 bases left in between. The CDR3 is 16 amino acids. In DNA form, the CDR3 reads TGTGCCAGCAGTCACATACAGGGATCGGGGACCGGGGAGCTGTTTTTT. This codes for CASSHIQGSGTGELFF.

The genes are TRBV12-3 or TRBV12-4 and TRBJ1-2, with D possibly matching TRBD1 (6 bases). Between the trimmed V and J ends, which lost 0 bases and 9 bases, there was a span of 8 bases. This CDR3 is built from 12 residues. In nucleotides, the CDR3 is TGTGCCAGCAGTTTAGCGCAGGGGAGCTACACCTTC. This encodes CASSLAQGSYTF.

J is TRBJ2-5 and V is TRBV6-2 or TRBV6-3; D remains unclear. V lost 3 bases and J 5 bases, leaving 4 bases between the germline ends. CDR1 is MNHEY and CDR2 is SVGEGT in the germline V gene. This CDR3 is 11 amino acids long. This chain's CDR3 is CASSYYETQYF. CDR3 DNA: TGTGCCAGCAGTTATTATGAGACCCAGTACTTC.

V is TRBV28 and J is TRBJ1-2; 9 nucleotides agree with TRBD1. The germline V gene has CDR1 MDHEN and CDR2 SYDVKM. V was pared by 5 bases and J by 6 bases, with 13 bases of the junction left unmatched. The CDR3 has 16 amino acids. CDR3: CASSPTGTGIRDGYTF. CDR3 DNA: TGTGCCAGCAGTCCGACCGGGACAGGGATCCGGGATGGCTACACCTTC.